The sequence of this TCR beta chain was determined in a study of cytomegalovirus exposure and HLA in healthy donors. The CDR3 is made up of 12 amino acids. Germline V lookup: CDR1 LGHNA, CDR2 YNFKEQ. Trimming pared 5 bases from V and 5 bases from J, leaving 7 bases between. Concerning this clone itself: Its antigen is currently unknown.

General study results and limits: Earlier analysis found most TCR beta V segments productive about 87% or about 30% of the time.

13 Jbeta primers and 60 Vbeta primers were used for the PCR. Repertoires were generated with immunoSEQ multiplex PCR, while TCRdb's copy carries only in-frame clones and drops some. The sample includes approximately 100,000 clones, 9.5% to 13% seen only once; the top ten take approximately 6.1%. The rearrangement joins TRBV4-2 to TRBJ2-1; D not certain. Sequenced: PBMCs. This receptor was obtained from a man aged 40-55 years in good health and CMV-seropositive. The CDR3 nucleotides are TGTGCCAGCAGCTCAACACACAATGAGCAGTTCTTC. This translates into CASSSTHNEQFF.